The next 31 T cell receptor beta chains were all read from a single sample in a study of read filtering for tumor transcriptome and immune sequencing. The library was built from 400 ng RNA with molecular barcoded adaptors for alpha/delta and beta/gamma chains. TCRdb itself ran the reads through MiXCR, one entry per CDR3 protein. The sample yields 50,000 or so distinct CDR3 sequences, 12% seen once. Source material: a population of CD138-negative cells sorted from bone marrow. Receptors originate from a donor aged 40 or over with multiple myeloma.

The sample holds many counts of this clonotype. This chain links TRBV7-9 with TRBJ1-4; D unresolved. The CDR3 is made up of 15 amino acids. Germline V gene data show CDR1 as SEHNR and CDR2 as FQNEAQ (reference sequence). V was trimmed by 1 base and J by 7 bases, leaving 13 bases between them. CDR3 sequence: CASSLGSSRLEKLFF. In DNA form, the CDR3 reads TGTGCCAGCAGCTTAGGGAGCTCCCGGCTTGAAAAACTGTTTTTT.

In this sample, this clonotype turned up many times. The junction differs from germline at one of its ends, possibly a read error. V gene TRBV29-1 combines with J gene TRBJ1-4, with TRBD1 matching over 9 bases. Germline values: CDR1 SQVTM, CDR2 ANQGSEA. The CDR3 sequence is 12 residues long. CDR3 in DNA: TGCAGCGCGAGGGGACAGGGTGAAAAACGGTTTTTT. Residues: CSARGQGEKRFF.

For this clonotype: Relative to the germline gene, one junction end is altered; a read error may explain this. This sequence joins TRBV10-3 and TRBJ1-5, with 11 bases that match TRBD1. Germline V gives CDR1 ENHRY, CDR2 SYGVKD. This CDR3 is 14 amino acids long. The CDR3 reads CAIRQGTGGQPQLF. CDR3 DNA: TGTGCCATCAGACAGGGGACAGGGGGTCAGCCCCAGCTTTTT.

In this sample, this clonotype turned up many times. The CDR3 nucleotides are TGCGCCAGCAGCCCCCGAATCGGGTTAAACACCGGGGAGCTGTTTTTT. This codes for CASSPRIGLNTGELFF. The chain carries TRBV5-1 and TRBJ2-2; D gene ambiguous. The CDR3 runs 16 residues. Trimming shortened V by 4 bases and J by 2 bases, and 15 bases separated the two germline ends. Germline V gene data show CDR1 as SGHRS and CDR2 as YFSETQ.

This clonotype was seen ten or more times. This chain joins TRBV11-3 and TRBJ2-3; D unclear. This CDR3 is built from 11 residues. Germline V CDR1 and CDR2: SGHNT, YENEEA. V lost 1 base and J 8 bases, leaving 4 bases between the germline ends. Written as DNA, the CDR3 is TGTGCCAGCAGCTTAGCGTCTACGCAGTATTTT. As protein: CASSLASTQYF.

There are a few counts of this clonotype. CDR3 coding DNA: TGTGCCAGCAGCCCCCGCGGGGGGTCCAGGGCCCACGAGCAGTACTTC. Its protein product is CASSPRGGSRAHEQYF. This sequence joins TRBV7-2 and TRBJ2-7; 8 nucleotides line up with TRBD2. Germline V CDR1 and CDR2: SGHTA, FQGNSA. Trimming took 5 bases from V and 5 from J; bases not matched to a gene: 14. This CDR3 has 16 amino acids.

There are many counts of this clonotype. V is TRBV9 and J is TRBJ1-1, with a weak D call TRBD1 (6 bases). The length of the CDR3 is 14 residues. Germline-derived CDR1 and CDR2 are SGDLS and YYNGEE. V was cut by 4 bases and J by 4 bases, with 14 bases left in between. For the CDR3, the DNA is TGTGCCAGCAGCAAGTACAGGGATGTCACTGAAGCTTTCTTT. Its protein product is CASSKYRDVTEAFF.

This clonotype appeared a few times. V and J are TRBV20-1 and TRBJ1-2, with TRBD1 matching over 7 bases. The germline V gene has CDR1 DFQATT and CDR2 SNEGSKA (reference sequence). The length of the CDR3 is 13 residues. With V trimmed by 6 bases and J by 0 bases, 4 bases remained unmatched. CDR3 DNA sequence: TGCAGTGCCGCCGGGACAGCTAACTATGGCTACACCTTC. Protein product: CSAAGTANYGYTF.

This clonotype was recorded many times. The V call is TRBV12-3 or TRBV12-4, the J call TRBJ1-2; 8 nucleotides align to TRBD1. The junction had 0 bases not matched to a gene; V was cut back by 5 bases and J by 4 bases. This CDR3 spans 12 amino acids. Written as DNA, the CDR3 is TGTGCCAGCAGTGGACAGGGCTATGGCTACACCTTC. It specifies CASSGQGYGYTF.

This clonotype was seen many times. The V gene is TRBV12-3 or TRBV12-4, the J gene TRBJ1-2; possibly TRBD1 for D (6 bases). This CDR3 is built from 12 residues. With 5 bases removed from V and 5 bases from J, the gap between germline ends came to 9 bases. The CDR3 nucleotides read TGTGCCAGCAGTCGCACAGGGTATGGCTACACCTTC. This encodes CASSRTGYGYTF.

V and J are TRBV25-1 and TRBJ1-1; 9 nucleotides agree with TRBD1. Germline assignment: CDR1 MGHDK and CDR2 SYGVNS. Germline trimming cut 5 bases from V and 6 bases from J; bases unmatched to any gene: 7. The CDR3 extends over 14 amino acids. The CDR3: CASSFPGQGSEAFF. The CDR3 coding sequence is TGTGCCAGCAGTTTTCCGGGACAGGGCTCTGAAGCTTTCTTT.

In its sample, this clonotype was seen many times. The chain uses TRBV5-1 and TRBJ1-4, with a weak D call TRBD1 (6 bases). The CDR3 spans 13 residues. Germline lookup yields CDR1 SGHRS and CDR2 YFSETQ. The V gene lost 4 bases and the J gene lost 11 bases, with 15 bases spanning the gap. Here the CDR3 DNA reads TGCGCCAGCAGCCTCCGGGAGGGGGAGAAACTGTTTTTT. Translation: CASSLREGEKLFF.

This clonotype has ten or more counts. The genes are TRBV5-1 and TRBJ2-3; TRBD2 is a possible D gene (6 bases). The germline V gene encodes CDR1 SGHRS and CDR2 YFSETQ. Trimming shortened V by 0 bases and J by 2 bases, and 13 bases separated the two germline ends. This CDR3 is 16 amino acids long. The CDR3 sequence: CASSLGGGMATDTQYF. CDR3 DNA sequence: TGCGCCAGCAGCTTGGGTGGAGGGATGGCCACAGATACGCAGTATTTT. Full variable domain (remainder filled in from reference TRBV5-1 and TRBJ2-3): KAGVTQTPRYLIKTRGQQVTLSCSPISGHRSVSWYQQTPGQGLQFLFEYFSETQRNKGNFPGRFSGRQFSNSRSEMNVSTLELGDSALYLCASSLGGGMATDTQYFGPGTRLTVL.

The rearrangement uses TRBV6-1 and TRBJ2-5; 10 nucleotides match TRBD1. The CDR3 covers 15 residues. Germline loops: CDR1 MNHNS, CDR2 SASEGT. The V gene end was trimmed by 4 bases and the J gene end by 0 bases; junction bases not matched to a gene: 2. Here the CDR3 DNA reads TGTGCCAGCAGTGCCGGGACAGGGGACCAAGAGACCCAGTACTTC. Protein: CASSAGTGDQETQYF.

This clonotype was observed a handful of times. This clone may be a read error of a much larger clone one base away. The chain recombines TRBV28 with TRBJ1-5; 8 positions agree with TRBD1. The CDR3 sequence is 15 residues long. The germline V gene encodes CDR1 MDHEN and CDR2 SYDVKM. The CDR3 DNA is TGTGCCAGCACTACCGGACAGGGTGTTCGACAGCCCCAGCGTTTT. Its translation is CASTTGQGVRQPQRF.

This clonotype ranks as medium-sized (0.01 to 0.1%). The chain has TRBV6-1 and TRBJ2-7, with no clear D. V lost 2 bases and J lost 1, with 6 bases in between. The CDR3 is 13 amino acids. The germline V gene has CDR1 MNHNS and CDR2 SASEGT. The CDR3 here is CASSERGSYEQYF. Here the CDR3 DNA reads TGTGCCAGCAGTGAACGAGGTTCCTACGAGCAGTACTTC.

As concerns this clonotype: A much more abundant neighbour one base away suggests this may be a read error. This chain links TRBV13 with TRBJ1-1; possibly TRBD1 for D (6 bases). Trimming removed 11 bases from V and 0 bases from J, with 13 bases in between. CDR3 length: 13 amino acids. Germline CDR1 PRHDT, CDR2 FYEKMQ (reference sequence). CDR3 in amino acids: CAHTGAMNTEAFF. CDR3 in DNA: TGTGCCCACACGGGGGCGATGAACACTGAAGCTTTCTTT. Full variable domain (remainder filled in from reference TRBV13 and TRBJ1-1): AAGVIQSPRHLIKEKRETATLKCYPIPRHDTVYWYQQGPGQDPQFLISFYEKMQSDKGSIPDRFSAQQFSDYHSELNMSSLELGDSALYFCAHTGAMNTEAFFGQGTRLTVV.

This clonotype was detected ten times or more. The rearrangement uses TRBV19 and TRBJ2-1; 10 nucleotides match TRBD2. The CDR3 has 18 residues. Looked up from germline, CDR1 is LNHDA and CDR2 is SQIVND (reference sequence). Trimming took 5 bases from V and 6 from J; bases not matched to a gene: 16. CDR3 amino acids: CASSLRLAGTGRSNEQFF. DNA of the CDR3: TGTGCCAGTAGTCTAAGACTAGCGGGTACCGGTCGGTCCAATGAGCAGTTCTTC.

This clonotype was seen ten or more times. The V call is TRBV4-2, the J call TRBJ1-2; 8 bases fit TRBD1. This CDR3 has 18 residues. Germline trimming cut 2 bases from V and 5 bases from J; bases unmatched to any gene: 16. CDR1 is LGHNA, CDR2 YNFKEQ, per germline. CDR3 residues: CASSQWMRTDREPYGYTF. The CDR3 DNA sequence: TGTGCCAGCAGCCAATGGATGAGGACGGACAGGGAACCTTATGGCTACACCTTC.

This clonotype showed up many times. This chain joins TRBV6-2 or TRBV6-3 and TRBJ2-1, with D possibly called TRBD1 or TRBD2 (5 bases each). V lost 6 bases to trimming and J lost 10 bases, with 19 bases between them. This CDR3 has 14 amino acids. CDR1 is MNHEY, CDR2 SVGEGT, per germline. The CDR3 DNA sequence: TGTGCCAGCAGCCTCCTCGCGCAGGGAGTGGAGCAGTTCTTC. This sequence encodes CASSLLAQGVEQFF.

This clonotype was seen many times. The gene calls are TRBV6-1 and TRBJ1-5, with unresolved D. Germline V gives CDR1 MNHNS, CDR2 SASEGT. This CDR3 comprises 16 residues. The germline V and J ends were trimmed by 3 bases and 0 bases, with 12 bases remaining between them. CDR3 DNA: TGTGCCAGCAGTGATGGAGTTTTCTATAGCAATCAGCCCCAGCATTTT. Amino acids: CASSDGVFYSNQPQHF.

This clonotype showed up many times. The V gene is TRBV5-1, the J gene TRBJ2-7; TRBD1 matches 7 bases. The germline gives CDR1 SGHRS, CDR2 YFSETQ. Trimming removed 4 bases from V and 3 bases from J; junction bases left unmatched: 13. This CDR3 has 16 residues. CDR3 coding DNA: TGCGCCAGCAGCCCGGGACAGCTTACCAAGGACTACGAGCAGTACTTC. Its translation is CASSPGQLTKDYEQYF. Full variable domain (outside the CDR3, taken from reference TRBV5-1 and TRBJ2-7): KAGVTQTPRYLIKTRGQQVTLSCSPISGHRSVSWYQQTPGQGLQFLFEYFSETQRNKGNFPGRFSGRQFSNSRSEMNVSTLELGDSALYLCASSPGQLTKDYEQYFGPGTRLTVT.

This clonotype was seen many times. The chain couples TRBV20-1 to TRBJ2-7, with unresolved D. The CDR3 is made up of 14 amino acids. The V gene's germline CDR1 is DFQATT and CDR2 SNEGSKA (reference sequence). Trimming pared 5 bases from V and 6 bases from J, leaving 20 bases between. The CDR3, as DNA: TGCAGTGCTCCGGCCCTCCGGTCAGCGTCCGAGCAGTACTTC. It codes for CSAPALRSASEQYF.

On this clonotype itself: This may stem from a read error, because a much larger clone lies one nucleotide away. The chain employs TRBV20-1 and TRBJ1-5; TRBD1 might be the D (5 bases). The CDR3 loop spans 14 amino acids. Germline loops: CDR1 DFQATT, CDR2 SNEGSKA (reference sequence). The CDR3 protein is CSAGDRYSNRPQHF. DNA of the CDR3: TGCAGTGCTGGAGACAGATACAGCAATCGGCCCCAGCATTTT.

This clonotype was recorded many times. This may arise from a read error, as a much more abundant clone is one base away. The chain has TRBV6-5 and TRBJ2-1, with 7 positions matching TRBD2. Looked up from germline, CDR1 is MNHEY and CDR2 is SVGAGI. The length of the CDR3 is 13 residues. CDR3 coding DNA: TGTGCCAGCAGTTACGGGAGGGGCAATGGGCAGTTCTTC. As protein: CASSYGRGNGQFF.

This clonotype was picked up many times. The J gene is TRBJ1-1, the V gene TRBV6-5, with unresolved D. This CDR3 has 16 amino acids. CDR1 is MNHEY, CDR2 SVGAGI, per germline. V lost 7 bases and J lost 4, with 22 bases in between. The CDR3 region is CASIHKDGSSVTEAFF. The DNA for the CDR3 is TGTGCCAGCATACATAAGGACGGATCATCAGTCACTGAAGCTTTCTTT.

This clonotype was detected ten times or more. The chain employs TRBV29-1 and TRBJ1-2; D might be TRBD1 (5 bases). This CDR3 has 11 amino acids. CDR1 SQVTM and CDR2 ANQGSEA come from the germline V gene. Deletions cut 8 bases from V and 2 bases from J, with 9 bases between. CDR3 coding DNA: TGCAGCTTCAGGGAGAACTATGGCTACACCTTC. Translating it yields CSFRENYGYTF. The whole variable domain, remainder taken from reference TRBV29-1 and TRBJ1-2, is SAVISQKPSRDICQRGTSLTIQCQVDSQVTMMFWYRQQPGQSLTLIATANQGSEATYESGFVIDKFPISRPNLTFSTLTVSNMSPEDSSIYLCSFRENYGYTFGSGTRLTVV.

This chain joins TRBV7-8 and TRBJ1-5; possibly TRBD1 for D (5 bases). CDR3 length: 17 residues. From germline, CDR1 is SGHVS and CDR2 FQNEAQ. Trimming took off 2 bases at V and 4 bases at J, with 18 bases between the two ends. DNA for the CDR3: TGTGCCAGCAGCTTAAAGATGCTGGGGCCCCTTAATCAGCCCCAGCATTTT. It codes for CASSLKMLGPLNQPQHF. The full variable domain, rest sourced from reference TRBV7-8 and TRBJ1-5, is GAGVSQSPRYKVAKRGQDVALRCDPISGHVSLFWYQQALGQGPEFLTYFQNEAQLDKSGLPSDRFFAERPEGSVSTLKIQRTQQEDSAVYLCASSLKMLGPLNQPQHFGDGTRLSIL.

Ten or more counts support this clonotype. J is TRBJ2-3 and V is TRBV3-1, with D uncertain. V was trimmed by 1 base and J by 3 bases, leaving 5 bases between them. Germline V CDR1 and CDR2: LGHDT, YNNKEL (reference sequence). This CDR3 has 13 residues. The CDR3 sequence is CASSQVMTDTQYF. The CDR3 coding sequence is TGTGCCAGCAGCCAAGTTATGACAGATACGCAGTATTTT.

This clonotype has a count of ten or more. This chain links TRBV4-2 with TRBJ2-7; 9 nucleotides align to TRBD2. J lost 3 bases, V lost 4 bases, and 7 bases had no gene match. Germline loops: CDR1 LGHNA, CDR2 YNFKEQ. The CDR3 length is 15 residues. The CDR3 nucleotides are TGTGCCAGCAGCCTCCTCAGCGGGGGGAGCTACGAGCAGTACTTC. Its translation: CASSLLSGGSYEQYF.

This clonotype was seen ten or more times. The chain joins TRBV7-3 to TRBJ2-2, with unresolved D. Per the germline V gene, CDR1 is SGHTA and CDR2 is FQGTGA. The CDR3 covers 11 residues. V lost 5 bases to trimming and J lost 5 bases, with 3 bases between them. CDR3 loop: CASSETGELFF. Written as DNA, the CDR3 is TGTGCCAGCAGCGAGACCGGGGAGCTGTTTTTT.